This entry features one T cell receptor beta chain sequence. The antigen remains unidentified. The sample comes from a study of OX40 agonist ivuxolimab in advanced cancers. Assay used: immunoSEQ multiplex PCR; TCRdb lists only in-frame clones, some missing. The sample comprises about 79,000 clones, 75% to 95% of which are singletons, and roughly 6.9% rests with the top ten. The study's findings and limits: The study observed clonal expansion of CD4+ and CD8+ blood T cells by week 6 at 0.1 to 3.0 mg/kg. Some patients without response likewise showed low normalized clonal expansion.

V lost 5 bases and J 2 bases, leaving 10 bases between the germline ends. The CDR3 has 13 amino acids. Germline V CDR1 and CDR2: GTSNPN, SVGIG (reference sequence). The chain links TRBV30 to TRBJ1-5; D gene unclear. The clonotype originates from an adult with an advanced solid tumor such as melanoma, head and neck, liver or kidney cancer. This specimen was CD4+ or CD8+ T cells sorted from blood, taken in a trial of the OX40 agonist ivuxolimab. CDR3 bases: TGTGCCTGGGCCCACGCAGGCAATCAGCCCCAGCATTTT. Translated, it gives CAWAHAGNQPQHF.